Sequencing of this TCR beta chain was carried out in a study of blood T cell repertoires in COVID-19. Study overall: Samples of COVID-19 (acute and convalescent) were obtained from the United States, Italy and Spain.

In germline, CDR1 is MDHEN, CDR2 SYDVKM. CDR3 length: 14 amino acids. The V end was cut by 2 bases, the J end by 4 bases, with 11 bases between. Assay used: immunoSEQ multiplex PCR; TCRdb lists only in-frame clones, some missing. The sample lists around 240,000 clones, 86% occurring once. Which cohort a participant joined came from the clinical history participants gave. The rearrangement uses TRBV28 and TRBJ1-2; no clear D. The receptor comes from a woman in her 50s who had recovered from COVID-19. Sequenced input: PBMCs or T cells enriched from blood (not recorded which). The CDR3 loop is CASSLDRDSYGYTF. DNA of the CDR3: TGTGCCAGCAGTTTAGATCGGGATAGCTATGGCTACACCTTC.